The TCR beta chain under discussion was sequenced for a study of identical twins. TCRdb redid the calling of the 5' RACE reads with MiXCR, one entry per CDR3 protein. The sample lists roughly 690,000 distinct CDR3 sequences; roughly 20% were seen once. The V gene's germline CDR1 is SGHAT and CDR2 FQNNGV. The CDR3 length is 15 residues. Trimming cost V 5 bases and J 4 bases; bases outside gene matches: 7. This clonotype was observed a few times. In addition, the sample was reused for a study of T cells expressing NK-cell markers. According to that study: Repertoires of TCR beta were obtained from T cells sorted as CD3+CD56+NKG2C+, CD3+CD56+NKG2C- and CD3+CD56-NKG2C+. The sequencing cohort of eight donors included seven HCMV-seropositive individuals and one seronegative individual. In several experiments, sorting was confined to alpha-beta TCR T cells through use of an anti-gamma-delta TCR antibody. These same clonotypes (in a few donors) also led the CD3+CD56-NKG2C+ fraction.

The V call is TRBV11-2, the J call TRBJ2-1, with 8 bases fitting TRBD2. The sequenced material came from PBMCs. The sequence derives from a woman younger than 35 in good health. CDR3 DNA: TGTGCCAGCAGCCTAGCGGGTACTTGGTACAATGAGCAGTTCTTC. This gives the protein CASSLAGTWYNEQFF.